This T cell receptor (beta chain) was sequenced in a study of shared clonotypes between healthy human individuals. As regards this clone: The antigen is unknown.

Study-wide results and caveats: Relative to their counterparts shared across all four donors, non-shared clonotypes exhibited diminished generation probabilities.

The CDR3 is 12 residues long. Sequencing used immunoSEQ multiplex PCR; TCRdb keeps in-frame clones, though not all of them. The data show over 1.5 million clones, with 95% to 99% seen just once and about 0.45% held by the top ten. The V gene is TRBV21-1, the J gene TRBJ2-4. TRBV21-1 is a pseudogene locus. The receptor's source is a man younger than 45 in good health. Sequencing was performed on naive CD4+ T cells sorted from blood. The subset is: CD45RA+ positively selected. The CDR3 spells CAREGGSDIQYF. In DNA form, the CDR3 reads TGTGCCAGAGAAGGGGGGTCGGACATTCAGTACTTC.